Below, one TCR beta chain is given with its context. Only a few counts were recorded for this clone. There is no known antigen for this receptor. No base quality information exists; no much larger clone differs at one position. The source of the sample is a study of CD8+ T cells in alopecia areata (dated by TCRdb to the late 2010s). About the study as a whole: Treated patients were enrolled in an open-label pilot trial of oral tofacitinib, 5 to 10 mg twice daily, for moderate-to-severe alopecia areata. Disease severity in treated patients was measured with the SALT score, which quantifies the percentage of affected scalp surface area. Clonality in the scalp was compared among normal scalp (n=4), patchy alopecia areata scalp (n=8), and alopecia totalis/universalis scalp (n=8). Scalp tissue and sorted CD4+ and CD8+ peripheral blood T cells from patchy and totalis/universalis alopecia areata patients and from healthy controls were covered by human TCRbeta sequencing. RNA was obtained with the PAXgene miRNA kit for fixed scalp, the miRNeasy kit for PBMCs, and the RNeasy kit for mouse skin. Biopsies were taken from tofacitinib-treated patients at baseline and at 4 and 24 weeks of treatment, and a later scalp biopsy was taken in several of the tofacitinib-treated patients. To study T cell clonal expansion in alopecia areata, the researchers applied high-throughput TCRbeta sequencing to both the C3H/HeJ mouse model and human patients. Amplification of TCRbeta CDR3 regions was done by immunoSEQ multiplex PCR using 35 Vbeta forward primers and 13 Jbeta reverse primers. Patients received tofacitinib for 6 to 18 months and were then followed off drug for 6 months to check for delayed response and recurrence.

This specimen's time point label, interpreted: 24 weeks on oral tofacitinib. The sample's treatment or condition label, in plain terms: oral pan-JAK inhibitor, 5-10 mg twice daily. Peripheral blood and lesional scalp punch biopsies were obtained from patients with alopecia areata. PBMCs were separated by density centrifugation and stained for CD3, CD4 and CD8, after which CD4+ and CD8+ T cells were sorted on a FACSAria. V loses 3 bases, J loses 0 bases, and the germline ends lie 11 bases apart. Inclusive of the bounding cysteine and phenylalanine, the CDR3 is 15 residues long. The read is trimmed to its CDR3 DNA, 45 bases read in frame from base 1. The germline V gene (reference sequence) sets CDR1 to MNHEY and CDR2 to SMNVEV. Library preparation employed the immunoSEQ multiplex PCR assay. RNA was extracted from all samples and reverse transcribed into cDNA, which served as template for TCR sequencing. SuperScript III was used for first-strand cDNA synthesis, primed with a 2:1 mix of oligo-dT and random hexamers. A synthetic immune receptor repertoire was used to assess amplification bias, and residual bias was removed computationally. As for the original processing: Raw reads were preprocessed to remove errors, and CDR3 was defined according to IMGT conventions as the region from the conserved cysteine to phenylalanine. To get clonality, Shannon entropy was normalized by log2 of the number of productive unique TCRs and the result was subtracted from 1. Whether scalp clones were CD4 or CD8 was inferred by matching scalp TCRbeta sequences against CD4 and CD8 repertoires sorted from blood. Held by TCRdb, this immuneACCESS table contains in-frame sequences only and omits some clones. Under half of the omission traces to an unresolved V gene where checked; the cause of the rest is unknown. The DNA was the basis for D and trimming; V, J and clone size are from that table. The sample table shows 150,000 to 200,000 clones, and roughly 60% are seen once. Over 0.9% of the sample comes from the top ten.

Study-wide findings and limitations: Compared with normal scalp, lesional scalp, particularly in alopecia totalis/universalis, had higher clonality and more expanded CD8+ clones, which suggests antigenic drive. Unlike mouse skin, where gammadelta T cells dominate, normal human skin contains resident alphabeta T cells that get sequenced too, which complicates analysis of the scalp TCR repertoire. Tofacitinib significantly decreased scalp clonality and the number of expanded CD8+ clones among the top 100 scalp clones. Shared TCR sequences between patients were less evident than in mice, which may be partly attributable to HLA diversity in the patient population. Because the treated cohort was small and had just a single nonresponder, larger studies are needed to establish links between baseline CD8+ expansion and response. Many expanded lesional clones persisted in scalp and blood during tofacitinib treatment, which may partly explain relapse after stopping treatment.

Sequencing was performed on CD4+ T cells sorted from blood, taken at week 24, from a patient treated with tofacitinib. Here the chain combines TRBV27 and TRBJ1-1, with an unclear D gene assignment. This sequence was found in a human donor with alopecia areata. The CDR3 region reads CASSLVQVMNTEAFF. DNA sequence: TGTGCCAGCAGTTTGGTTCAGGTGATGAACACTGAAGCTTTCTTT.